The sequence of this TCR beta chain was determined in a study of blood T cell repertoires in COVID-19. Study background: Researchers got acute and convalescent COVID-19 samples from the United States, Italy and Spain. From T cells, B-cell-depleted T cells, or PBMCs came the material, which was cDNA or gDNA.

As handled by the study authors: Reference gene primer amplification gave estimated nucleated cell counts. Profiled with immunoSEQ multiplex PCR; TCRdb holds only in-frame clones, not every one. V and J calls and clone size follow that table, whereas D and trimming were derived from the DNA. The sample includes about 120,000 clones, roughly 76% seen only once; the top ten take about 9.4%. Germline trimming cut 3 bases from V and 4 bases from J; bases unmatched to any gene: 7. In germline, CDR1 is SGHRS, CDR2 YFSETQ. This CDR3 spans 15 amino acids. The sequence came from a human donor in a cohort sampled during active COVID-19. The sequencing sample was made of peripheral blood. This chain joins TRBV5-1 and TRBJ1-2, with 9 bases lining up with TRBD1. The CDR3 DNA is TGCGCCAGCAGCTCATCCACGGGACAGGGCTATGGCTACACCTTC. It is translated as CASSSSTGQGYGYTF.